The source of this TCR beta chain is a study of blood T cell repertoires in COVID-19. As for the study in general: There were acute and convalescent COVID-19 samples, and they came from the United States, Italy and Spain. PBMCs, B-cell-depleted T cells, or T cells provided the cDNA or gDNA that made up the material.

The CDR3 length is 15 residues. The germline V gene encodes CDR1 SGHAT and CDR2 FQNNGV. Trimming cost V 5 bases and J 6 bases, with 17 bases left between them. Some clones are missing from TCRdb's copy, which holds only in-frame ones; the method was immunoSEQ multiplex PCR. This sample yields a few hundred thousand clones, of which roughly 80% are seen a single time; 4.6% belongs to the top ten. The genes are TRBV11-2 and TRBJ2-1; D perhaps matches TRBD1 (6 bases). The sequenced sample consisted of peripheral blood. The source is a man between 60 and 70 years old who had recovered from COVID-19. The CDR3 region has the DNA TGTGCCAGCAGCCCAGGGGCTACACCGGGCAATGAGCAGTTCTTC. The encoded protein is CASSPGATPGNEQFF.